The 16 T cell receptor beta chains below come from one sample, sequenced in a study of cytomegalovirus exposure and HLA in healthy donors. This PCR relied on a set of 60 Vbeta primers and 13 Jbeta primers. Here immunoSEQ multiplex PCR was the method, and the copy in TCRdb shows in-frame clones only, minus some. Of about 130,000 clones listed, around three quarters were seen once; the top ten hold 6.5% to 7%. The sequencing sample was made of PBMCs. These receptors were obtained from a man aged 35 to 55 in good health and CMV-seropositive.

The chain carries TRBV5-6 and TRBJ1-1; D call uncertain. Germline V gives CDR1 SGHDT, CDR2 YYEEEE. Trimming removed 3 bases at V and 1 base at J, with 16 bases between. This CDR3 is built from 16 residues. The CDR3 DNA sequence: TGTGCCAGCAGCTCCCTCCCCAGGATAGAGAACACTGAAGCTTTCTTT. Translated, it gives CASSSLPRIENTEAFF.

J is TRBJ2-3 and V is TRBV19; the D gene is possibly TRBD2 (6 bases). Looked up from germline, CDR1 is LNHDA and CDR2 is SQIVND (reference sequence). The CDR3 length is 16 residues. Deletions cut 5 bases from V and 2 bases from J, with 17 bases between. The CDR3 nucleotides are TGTGCCAGTAGTGTAACGCGGGACTTACTCACAGATACGCAGTATTTT. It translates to CASSVTRDLLTDTQYF.

For the CDR3, the DNA is TGTGCCAGCAGCCGAATACAGGGCCCGCAGCCCCAGCATTTT. It is translated as CASSRIQGPQPQHF. The chain links TRBV28 to TRBJ1-5; tentatively, D is TRBD1 (6 bases). Germline assignment: CDR1 MDHEN and CDR2 SYDVKM. The CDR3 contains 14 residues. V shed 6 bases and J shed 7 bases, with 16 bases lying between them.

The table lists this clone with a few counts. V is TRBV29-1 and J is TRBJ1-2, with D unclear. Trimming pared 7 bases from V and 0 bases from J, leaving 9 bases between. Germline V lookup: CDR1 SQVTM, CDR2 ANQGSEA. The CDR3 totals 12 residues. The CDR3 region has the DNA TGCAGCGCCTTCCTAGCTAACTATGGCTACACCTTC. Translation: CSAFLANYGYTF.

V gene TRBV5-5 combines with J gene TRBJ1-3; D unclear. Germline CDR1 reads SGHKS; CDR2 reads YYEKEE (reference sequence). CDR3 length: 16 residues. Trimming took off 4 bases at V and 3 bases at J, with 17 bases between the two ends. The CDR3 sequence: CASSVTGLEGGNTIYF. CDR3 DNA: TGTGCCAGCAGCGTTACGGGCTTAGAGGGTGGAAACACCATATATTTT.

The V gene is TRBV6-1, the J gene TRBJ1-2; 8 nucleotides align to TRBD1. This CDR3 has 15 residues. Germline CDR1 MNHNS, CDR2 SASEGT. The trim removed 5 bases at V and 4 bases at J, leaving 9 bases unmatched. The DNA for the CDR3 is TGTGCCAGCAGTCAGCAGGGGGCAGCGGGCTATGGCTACACCTTC. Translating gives CASSQQGAAGYGYTF.

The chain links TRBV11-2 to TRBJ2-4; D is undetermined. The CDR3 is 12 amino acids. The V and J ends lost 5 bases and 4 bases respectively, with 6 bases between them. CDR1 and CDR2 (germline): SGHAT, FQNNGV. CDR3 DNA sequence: TGTGCCAGCAGCCCACAAAAAAACATTCAGTACTTC. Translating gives CASSPQKNIQYF.

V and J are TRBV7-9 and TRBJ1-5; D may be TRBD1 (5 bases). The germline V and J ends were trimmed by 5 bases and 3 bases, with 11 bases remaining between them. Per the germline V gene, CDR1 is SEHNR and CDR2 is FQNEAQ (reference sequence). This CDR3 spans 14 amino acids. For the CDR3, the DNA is TGTGCCAGCAGCCCGGGACTGAACAATCAGCCCCAGCATTTT. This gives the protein CASSPGLNNQPQHF.

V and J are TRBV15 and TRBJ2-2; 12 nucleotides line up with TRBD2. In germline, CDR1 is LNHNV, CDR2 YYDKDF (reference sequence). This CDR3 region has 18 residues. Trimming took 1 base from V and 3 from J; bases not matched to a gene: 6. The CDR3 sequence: CATSRGLAGGSYTGELFF. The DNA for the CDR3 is TGTGCCACCAGCAGAGGGCTAGCGGGAGGGAGTTACACCGGGGAGCTGTTTTTT.

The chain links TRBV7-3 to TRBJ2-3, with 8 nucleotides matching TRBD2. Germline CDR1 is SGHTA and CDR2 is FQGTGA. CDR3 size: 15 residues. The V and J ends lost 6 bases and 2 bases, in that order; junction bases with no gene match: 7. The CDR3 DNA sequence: TGTGCCAGCAGATCGACTAGCGCCAACACAGATACGCAGTATTTT. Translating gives CASRSTSANTDTQYF.

CDR3 amino acids: CATAEIYEQYF. The DNA of the CDR3 is TGTGCCACCGCGGAAATATACGAGCAGTACTTC. The chain links TRBV28 to TRBJ2-7; no clear D. V dropped 10 bases and J dropped 4 bases, with 11 bases sitting between them. Germline V gives CDR1 MDHEN, CDR2 SYDVKM. The CDR3 consists of 11 residues. Filled out from reference TRBV28 and TRBJ2-7, the complete variable domain reads DVKVTQSSRYLVKRTGEKVFLECVQDMDHENMFWYRQDPGLGLRLIYFSYDVKMKEKGDIPEGYSVSREKKERFSLILESASTNQTSMYLCATAEIYEQYFGPGTRLTVT.

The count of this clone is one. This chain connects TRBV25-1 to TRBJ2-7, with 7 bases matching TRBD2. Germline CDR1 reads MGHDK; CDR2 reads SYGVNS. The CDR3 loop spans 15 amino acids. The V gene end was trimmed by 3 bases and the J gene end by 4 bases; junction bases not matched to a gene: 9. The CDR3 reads CASSDPSHGGYEQYF. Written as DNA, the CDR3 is TGTGCCAGCAGTGACCCATCCCACGGGGGGTACGAGCAGTACTTC.

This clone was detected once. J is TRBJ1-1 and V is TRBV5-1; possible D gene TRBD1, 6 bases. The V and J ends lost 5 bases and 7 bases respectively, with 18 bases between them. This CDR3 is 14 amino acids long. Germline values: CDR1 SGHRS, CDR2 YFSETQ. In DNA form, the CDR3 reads TGCGCCAGCAGGGGAAACACAGGGTCGAATGAAGCTTTCTTT. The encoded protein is CASRGNTGSNEAFF.

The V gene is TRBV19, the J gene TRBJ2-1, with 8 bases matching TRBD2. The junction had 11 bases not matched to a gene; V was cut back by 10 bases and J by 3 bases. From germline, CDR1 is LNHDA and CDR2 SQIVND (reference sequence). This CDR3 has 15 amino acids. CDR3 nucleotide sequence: TGTGCCATCGGGGGCGGGAGGATAGGCTACAATGAGCAGTTCTTC. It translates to CAIGGGRIGYNEQFF.

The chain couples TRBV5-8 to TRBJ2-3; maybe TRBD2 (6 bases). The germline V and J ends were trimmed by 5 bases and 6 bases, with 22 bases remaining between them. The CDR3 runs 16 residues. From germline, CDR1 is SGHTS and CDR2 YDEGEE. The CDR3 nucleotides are TGTGCCAGCAGGTCCCCCGGGACGGGAGTAGGCGATACGCAGTATTTT. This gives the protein CASRSPGTGVGDTQYF.

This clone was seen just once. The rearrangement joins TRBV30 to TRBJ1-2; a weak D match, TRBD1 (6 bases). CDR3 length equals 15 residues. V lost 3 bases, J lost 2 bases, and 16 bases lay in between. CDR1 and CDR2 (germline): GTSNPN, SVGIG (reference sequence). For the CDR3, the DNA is TGTGCCTGGAGGACGGTAGGGGGGGAAAACTATGGCTACACCTTC. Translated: CAWRTVGGENYGYTF.